This T cell receptor (beta chain) was found in a study of shared clonotypes between healthy human individuals. TCRdb's copy holds only in-frame clones and misses some; the assay was immunoSEQ multiplex PCR. There are around 1.5 million clones in the sample; approximately 98% occur only once, and less than 0.55% lies in the top ten. The CDR3 contains 15 residues. The V and J ends lost 8 bases and 5 bases, in that order; junction bases with no gene match: 12. The germline V gene encodes CDR1 SNHLY and CDR2 FYNNEI. The J gene is TRBJ2-7, the V gene TRBV2, with 10 nucleotides matching TRBD2. Sequenced: naive CD4+ T cells sorted from blood. Subset noted: CD45RA+ positively selected. This clonotype was obtained from a man aged 25 to 40 in good health. The CDR3 is CASGGGLAGVHEQYF. The DNA for the CDR3 is TGTGCCAGCGGGGGAGGGCTAGCGGGAGTCCACGAGCAGTACTTC.